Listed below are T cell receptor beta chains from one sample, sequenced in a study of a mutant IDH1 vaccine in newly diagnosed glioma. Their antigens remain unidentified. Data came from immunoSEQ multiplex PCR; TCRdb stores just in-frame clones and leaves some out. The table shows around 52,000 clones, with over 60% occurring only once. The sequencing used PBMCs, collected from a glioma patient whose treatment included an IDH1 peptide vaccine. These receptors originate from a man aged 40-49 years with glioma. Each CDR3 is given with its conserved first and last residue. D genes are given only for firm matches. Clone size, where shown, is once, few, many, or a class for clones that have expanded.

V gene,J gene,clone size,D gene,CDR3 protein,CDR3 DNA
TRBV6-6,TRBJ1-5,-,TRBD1,CASNPTGSGNQPQHF,TGTGCCAGCAACCCGACAGGGAGTGGCAATCAGCCCCAGCATTTT
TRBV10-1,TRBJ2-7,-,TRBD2,CASSGLAVYEQYF,TGCGCCAGCAGTGGCCTAGCGGTATACGAGCAGTACTTC
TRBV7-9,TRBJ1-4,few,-,CASSLEAATNEKLFF,TGTGCCAGCAGCTTAGAGGCGGCAACTAATGAAAAACTGTTTTTT
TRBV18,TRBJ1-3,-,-,CASSSDEGAGNTIYF,TGTGCCAGCTCATCCGACGAGGGGGCTGGAAACACCATATATTTT
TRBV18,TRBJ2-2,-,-,CASSPPVRVGELFF,TGTGCCAGCTCACCACCCGTCCGGGTAGGGGAGCTGTTTTTT
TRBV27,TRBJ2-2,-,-,CASSLGTSTGELFF,TGTGCCAGCAGTTTAGGGACGAGCACCGGGGAGCTGTTTTTT
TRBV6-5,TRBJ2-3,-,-,CASSYDSTDTQYF,TGTGCCAGCAGTTACGACAGCACAGATACGCAGTATTTT
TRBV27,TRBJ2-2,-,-,CASSYGGGELFF,TGTGCCAGCAGTTACGGAGGCGGGGAGCTGTTTTTT
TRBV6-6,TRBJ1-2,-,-,CASSYSVLYGYTF,TGTGCCAGCAGTTACTCGGTCCTCTATGGCTACACCTTC
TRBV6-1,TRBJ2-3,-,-,CASSEGGSDTQYF,TGTGCCAGCAGTGAAGGAGGTTCAGATACGCAGTATTTT
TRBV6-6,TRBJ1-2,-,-,CASSSLHGYGYTF,TGTGCCAGCAGTTCCCTTCACGGCTATGGCTACACCTTC
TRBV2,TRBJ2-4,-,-,CASSEMGEPQYF,TGTGCCAGCAGTGAGATGGGTGAGCCCCAGTACTTC
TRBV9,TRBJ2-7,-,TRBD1,CASSAGQGGYEQYF,TGTGCCAGCAGCGCCGGACAGGGGGGCTACGAGCAGTACTTC